This T cell receptor (beta chain) originates from a study of T cell responses to AZD1222 COVID-19 vaccine. Study at large: Some second doses came at about 4 weeks and others at about 12 weeks; these were pooled. Study conclusions and caveats: Compared with day 0, the breadth and depth of the Spike-specific TCR repertoire rose significantly after two doses of AZD1222. Close to half of spike-specific TCRs reportedly recognize unmutated variant regions. Researchers report vaccine-associated CD4 TCRs spanning spike, with dominance at 160-218 and 743-854.

Produced via immunoSEQ multiplex PCR; TCRdb's table is partial and in-frame only. The repertoire has around 130,000 clones, nearly 95% of them found once; the top ten carry 0.85% to 0.95%. This clone was detected only once. Antigen unknown. Germline V gene sequence: CDR1 MNHEY, CDR2 SMNVEV (reference sequence). The CDR3 extends over 14 amino acids. V dropped 3 bases and J dropped 0; count of bases not matched to a gene: 1. This clonotype originated in an adult in good health. J is TRBJ1-2 and V is TRBV27; 7 bases fit TRBD1. This specimen consisted of peripheral blood, obtained on day 0 of AZD1222 vaccination. The CDR3 coding sequence is TGTGCCAGCAGTTTTAGGGGGCCTAACTATGGCTACACCTTC. Encoded protein: CASSFRGPNYGYTF.